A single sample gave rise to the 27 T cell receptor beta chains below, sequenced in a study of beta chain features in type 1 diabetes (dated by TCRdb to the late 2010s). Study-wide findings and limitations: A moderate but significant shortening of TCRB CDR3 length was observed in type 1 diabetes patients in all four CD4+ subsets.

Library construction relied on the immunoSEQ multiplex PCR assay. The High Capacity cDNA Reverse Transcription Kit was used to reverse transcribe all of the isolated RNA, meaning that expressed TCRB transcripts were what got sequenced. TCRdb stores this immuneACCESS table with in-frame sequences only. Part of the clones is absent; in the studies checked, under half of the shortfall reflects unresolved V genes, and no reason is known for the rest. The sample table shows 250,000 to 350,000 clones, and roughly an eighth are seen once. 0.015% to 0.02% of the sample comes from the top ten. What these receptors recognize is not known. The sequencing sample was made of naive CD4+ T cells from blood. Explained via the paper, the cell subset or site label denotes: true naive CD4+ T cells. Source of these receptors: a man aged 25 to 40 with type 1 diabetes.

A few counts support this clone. CDR3 loop: CASSLVWDRYEQYF. CDR3 coding DNA: TGTGCCAGCAGCTTAGTCTGGGACAGGTACGAGCAGTACTTC. V and J are TRBV7-2 and TRBJ2-7, with TRBD1 matching over 8 bases. The ends lost 1 base at V and 4 bases at J; junction bases unmatched: 3. This CDR3 is 14 amino acids long. The germline CDR1 and CDR2 sequences are SGHTA and FQGNSA.

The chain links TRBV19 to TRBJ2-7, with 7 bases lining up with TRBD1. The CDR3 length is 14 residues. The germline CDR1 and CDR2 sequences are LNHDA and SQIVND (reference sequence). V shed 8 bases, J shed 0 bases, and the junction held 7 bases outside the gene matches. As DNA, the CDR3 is TGTGCCAGTTCTCCGGACAGGTACTCCTACGAGCAGTACTTC. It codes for CASSPDRYSYEQYF.

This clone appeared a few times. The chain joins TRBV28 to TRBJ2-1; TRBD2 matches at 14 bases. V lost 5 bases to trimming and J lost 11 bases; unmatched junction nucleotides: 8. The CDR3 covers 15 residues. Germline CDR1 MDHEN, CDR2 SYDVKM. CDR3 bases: TGTGCCAGCAGTCCCGGGACTAGCGGGAGTATCAAGCAGTTCTTC. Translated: CASSPGTSGSIKQFF.

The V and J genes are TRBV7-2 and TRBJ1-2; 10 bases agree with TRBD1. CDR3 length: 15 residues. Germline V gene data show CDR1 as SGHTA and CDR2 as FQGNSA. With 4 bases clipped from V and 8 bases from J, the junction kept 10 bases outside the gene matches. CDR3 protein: CASSYDSGTGEGYTF. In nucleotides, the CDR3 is TGTGCCAGCAGCTATGATTCCGGGACAGGGGAAGGCTACACCTTC. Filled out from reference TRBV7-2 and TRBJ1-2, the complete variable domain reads GAGVSQSPSNKVTEKGKDVELRCDPISGHTALYWYRQSLGQGLEFLIYFQGNSAPDKSGLPSDRFSAERTGGSVSTLTIQRTQQEDSAVYLCASSYDSGTGEGYTFGSGTRLTVV.

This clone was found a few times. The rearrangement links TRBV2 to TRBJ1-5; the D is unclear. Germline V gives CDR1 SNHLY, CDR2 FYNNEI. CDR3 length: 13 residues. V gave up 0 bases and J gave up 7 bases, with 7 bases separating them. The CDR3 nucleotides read TGTGCCAGCAGTGAAGCGGGGAGGCAGCCCCAGCATTTT. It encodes CASSEAGRQPQHF.

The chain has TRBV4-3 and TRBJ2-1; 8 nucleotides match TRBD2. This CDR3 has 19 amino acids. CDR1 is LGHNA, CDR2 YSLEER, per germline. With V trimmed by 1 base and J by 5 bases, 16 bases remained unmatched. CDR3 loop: CASSQGQPGGRFRDNEQFF. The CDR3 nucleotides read TGCGCCAGCAGCCAAGGTCAGCCGGGAGGGCGTTTTAGGGACAATGAGCAGTTCTTC.

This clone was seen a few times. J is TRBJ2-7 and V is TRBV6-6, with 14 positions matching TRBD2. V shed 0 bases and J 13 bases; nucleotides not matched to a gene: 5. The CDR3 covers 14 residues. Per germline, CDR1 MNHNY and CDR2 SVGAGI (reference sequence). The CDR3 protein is CASSYSGTSGSQYF. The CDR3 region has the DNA TGTGCCAGCAGTTACTCTGGGACTAGCGGGAGCCAATACTTC.

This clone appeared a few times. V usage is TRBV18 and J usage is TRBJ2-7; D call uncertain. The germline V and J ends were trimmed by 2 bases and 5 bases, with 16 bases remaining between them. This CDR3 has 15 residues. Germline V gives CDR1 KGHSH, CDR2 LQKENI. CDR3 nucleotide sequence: TGTGCCAGCTCACCAGTATCAGGCTTATACCACGAGCAGTACTTC. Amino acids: CASSPVSGLYHEQYF.

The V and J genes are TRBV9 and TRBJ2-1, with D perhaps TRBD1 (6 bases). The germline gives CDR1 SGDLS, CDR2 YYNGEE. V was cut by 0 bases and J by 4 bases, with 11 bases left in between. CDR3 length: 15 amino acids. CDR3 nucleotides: TGTGCCAGCAGCGTAGACAGGGCCTCGTACAATGAGCAGTTCTTC. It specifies CASSVDRASYNEQFF.

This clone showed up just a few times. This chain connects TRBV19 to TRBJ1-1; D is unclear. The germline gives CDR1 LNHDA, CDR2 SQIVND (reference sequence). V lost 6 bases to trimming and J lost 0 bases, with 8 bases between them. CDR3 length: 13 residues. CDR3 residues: CASSPEVNTEAFF. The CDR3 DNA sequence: TGTGCCAGTAGCCCAGAGGTGAACACTGAAGCTTTCTTT.

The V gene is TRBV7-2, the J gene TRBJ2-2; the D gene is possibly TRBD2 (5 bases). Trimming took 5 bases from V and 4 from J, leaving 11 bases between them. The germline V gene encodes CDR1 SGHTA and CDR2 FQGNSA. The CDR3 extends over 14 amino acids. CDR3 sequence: CASSRLTATGELFF. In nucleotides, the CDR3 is TGTGCCAGCAGCCGACTAACAGCCACCGGGGAGCTGTTTTTT.

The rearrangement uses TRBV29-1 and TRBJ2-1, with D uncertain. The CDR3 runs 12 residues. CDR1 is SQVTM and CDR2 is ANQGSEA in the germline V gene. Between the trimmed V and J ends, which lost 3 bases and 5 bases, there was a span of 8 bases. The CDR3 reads CSVDKRNNEQFF. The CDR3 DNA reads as TGCAGCGTTGACAAGCGCAACAATGAGCAGTTCTTC.

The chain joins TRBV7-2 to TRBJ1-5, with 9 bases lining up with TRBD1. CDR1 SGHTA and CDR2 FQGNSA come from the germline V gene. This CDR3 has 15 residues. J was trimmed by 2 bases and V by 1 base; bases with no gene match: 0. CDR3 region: CASSLGTGGNQPQHF. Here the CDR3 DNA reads TGTGCCAGCAGCTTAGGGACAGGGGGCAATCAGCCCCAGCATTTT. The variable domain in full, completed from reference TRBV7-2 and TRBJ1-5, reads GAGVSQSPSNKVTEKGKDVELRCDPISGHTALYWYRQSLGQGLEFLIYFQGNSAPDKSGLPSDRFSAERTGGSVSTLTIQRTQQEDSAVYLCASSLGTGGNQPQHFGDGTRLSIL.

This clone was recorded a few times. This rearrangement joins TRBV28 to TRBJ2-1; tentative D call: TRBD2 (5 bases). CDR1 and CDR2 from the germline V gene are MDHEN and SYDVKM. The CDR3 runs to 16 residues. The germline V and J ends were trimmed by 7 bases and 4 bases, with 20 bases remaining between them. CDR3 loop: CASTTPPPGVYNEQFF. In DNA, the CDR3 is TGTGCCAGCACCACTCCCCCCCCCGGGGTTTACAATGAGCAGTTCTTC.

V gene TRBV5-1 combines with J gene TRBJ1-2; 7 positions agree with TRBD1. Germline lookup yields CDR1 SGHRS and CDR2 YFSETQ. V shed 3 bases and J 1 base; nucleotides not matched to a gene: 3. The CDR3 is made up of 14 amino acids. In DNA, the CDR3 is TGCGCCAGCAGCTCGGGACAGATTAACTATGGCTACACCTTC. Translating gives CASSSGQINYGYTF. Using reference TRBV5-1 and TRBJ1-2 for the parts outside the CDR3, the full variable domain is KAGVTQTPRYLIKTRGQQVTLSCSPISGHRSVSWYQQTPGQGLQFLFEYFSETQRNKGNFPGRFSGRQFSNSRSEMNVSTLELGDSALYLCASSSGQINYGYTFGSGTRLTVV.

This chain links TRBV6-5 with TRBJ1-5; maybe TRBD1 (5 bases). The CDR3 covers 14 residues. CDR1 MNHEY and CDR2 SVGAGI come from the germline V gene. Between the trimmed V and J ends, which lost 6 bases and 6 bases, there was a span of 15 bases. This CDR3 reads CASSPGGSLQPQHF. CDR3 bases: TGTGCCAGCAGCCCCGGGGGGAGCCTTCAGCCCCAGCATTTT.

CDR3 nucleotides: TGTGCCAGCAGCTCTGGCGGGAGGCGAAAACTGTTTTTT. As protein: CASSSGGRRKLFF. The chain uses TRBV5-6 and TRBJ1-4; D is uncertain. CDR3 length: 13 residues. V was pared by 3 bases and J by 10 bases, with 13 bases between. Germline lookup yields CDR1 SGHDT and CDR2 YYEEEE.

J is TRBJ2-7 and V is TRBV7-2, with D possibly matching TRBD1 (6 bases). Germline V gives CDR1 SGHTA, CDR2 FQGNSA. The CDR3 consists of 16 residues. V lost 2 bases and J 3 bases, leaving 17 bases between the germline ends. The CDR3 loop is CASSLRVPGDSYEQYF. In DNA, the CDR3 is TGTGCCAGCAGCTTAAGGGTGCCAGGGGATAGCTACGAGCAGTACTTC.

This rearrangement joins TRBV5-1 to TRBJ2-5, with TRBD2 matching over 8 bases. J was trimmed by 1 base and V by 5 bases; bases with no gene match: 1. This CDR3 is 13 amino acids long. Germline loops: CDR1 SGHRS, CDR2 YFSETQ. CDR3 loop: CASRAGAQETQYF. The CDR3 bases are TGCGCCAGCAGAGCGGGGGCCCAAGAGACCCAGTACTTC.

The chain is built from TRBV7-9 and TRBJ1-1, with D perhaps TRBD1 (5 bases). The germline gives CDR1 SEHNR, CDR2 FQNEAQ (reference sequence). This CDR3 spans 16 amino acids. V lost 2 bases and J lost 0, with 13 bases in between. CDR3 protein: CASSLLGGGMNTEAFF. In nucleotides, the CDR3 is TGTGCCAGCAGCTTATTGGGGGGAGGGATGAACACTGAAGCTTTCTTT.

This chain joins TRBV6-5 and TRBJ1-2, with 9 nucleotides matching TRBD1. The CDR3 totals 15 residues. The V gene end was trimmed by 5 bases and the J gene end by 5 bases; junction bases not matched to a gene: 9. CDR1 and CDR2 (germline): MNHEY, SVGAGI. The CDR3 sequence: CASSPGTGRLYGYTF. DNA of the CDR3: TGTGCCAGCAGTCCAGGGACAGGGAGGTTGTATGGCTACACCTTC.

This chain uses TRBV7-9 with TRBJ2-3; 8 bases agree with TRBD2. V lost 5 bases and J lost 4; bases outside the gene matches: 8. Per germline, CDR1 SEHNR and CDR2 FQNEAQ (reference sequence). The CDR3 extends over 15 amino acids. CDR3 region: CASSLTSGGPDTQYF. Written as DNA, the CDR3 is TGTGCCAGCAGCCTTACGTCGGGAGGGCCAGATACGCAGTATTTT.

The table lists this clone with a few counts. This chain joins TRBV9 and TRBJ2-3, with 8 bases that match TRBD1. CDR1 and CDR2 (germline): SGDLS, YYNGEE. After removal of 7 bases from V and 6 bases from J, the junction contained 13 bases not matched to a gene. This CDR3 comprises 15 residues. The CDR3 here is CASSSTGDEYDTQYF. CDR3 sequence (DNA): TGTGCCAGCTCTTCGACAGGGGACGAATATGATACGCAGTATTTT. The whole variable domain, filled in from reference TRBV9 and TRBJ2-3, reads DSGVTQTPKHLITATGQRVTLRCSPRSGDLSVYWYQQSLDQGLQFLIQYYNGEERAKGNILERFSAQQFPDLHSELNLSSLELGDSALYFCASSSTGDEYDTQYFGPGTRLTVL.

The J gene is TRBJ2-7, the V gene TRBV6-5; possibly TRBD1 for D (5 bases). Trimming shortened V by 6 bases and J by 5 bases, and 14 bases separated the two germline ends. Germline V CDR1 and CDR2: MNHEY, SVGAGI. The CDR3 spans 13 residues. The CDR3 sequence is CASRFPGSDEQYF. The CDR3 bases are TGTGCCAGCAGATTCCCAGGGTCCGACGAGCAGTACTTC.

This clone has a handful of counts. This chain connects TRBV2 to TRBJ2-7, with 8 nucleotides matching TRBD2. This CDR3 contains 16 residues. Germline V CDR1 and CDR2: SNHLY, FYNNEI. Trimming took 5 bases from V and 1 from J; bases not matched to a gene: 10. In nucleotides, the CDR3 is TGTGCCAGCAGTTGGACGGGGAGCGGGAGATCCTACGAGCAGTACTTC. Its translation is CASSWTGSGRSYEQYF.

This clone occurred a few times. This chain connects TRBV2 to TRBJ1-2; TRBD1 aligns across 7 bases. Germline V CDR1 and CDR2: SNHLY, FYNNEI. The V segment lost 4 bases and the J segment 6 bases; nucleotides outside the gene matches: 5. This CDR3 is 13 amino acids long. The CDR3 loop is CASSGRQGNGYTF. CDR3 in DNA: TGTGCCAGCAGTGGCCGACAGGGTAATGGCTACACCTTC.

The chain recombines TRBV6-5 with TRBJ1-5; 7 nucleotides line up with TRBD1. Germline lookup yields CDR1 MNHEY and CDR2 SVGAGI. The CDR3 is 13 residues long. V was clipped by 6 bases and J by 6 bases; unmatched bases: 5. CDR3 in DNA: TGTGCCAGCAGCTCGACAGGGACTCAGCCCCAGCATTTT. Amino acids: CASSSTGTQPQHF.